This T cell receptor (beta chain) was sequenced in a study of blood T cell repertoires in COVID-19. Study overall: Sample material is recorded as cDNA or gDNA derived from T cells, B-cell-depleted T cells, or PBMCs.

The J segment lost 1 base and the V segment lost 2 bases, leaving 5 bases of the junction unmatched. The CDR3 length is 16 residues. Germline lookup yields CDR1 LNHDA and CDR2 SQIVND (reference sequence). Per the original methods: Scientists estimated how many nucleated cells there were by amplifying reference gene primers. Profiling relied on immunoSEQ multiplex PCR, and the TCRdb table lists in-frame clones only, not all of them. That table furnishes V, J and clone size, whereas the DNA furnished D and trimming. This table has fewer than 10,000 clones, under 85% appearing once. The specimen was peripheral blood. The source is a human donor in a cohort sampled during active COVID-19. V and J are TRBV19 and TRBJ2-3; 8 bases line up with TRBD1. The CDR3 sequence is CASSIFQGARTDTQYF. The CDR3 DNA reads TGTGCCAGTAGTATATTTCAGGGGGCCCGCACAGATACGCAGTATTTT.